The next 7 T cell receptor beta chains were all read from a single sample in a study of blood T cells in healthy people across ages. Alongside a J-beta primer mix, a sample-barcoded 5' primer served in a second PCR lasting 7 to 11 cycles. TCRdb reanalysed the 5' RACE reads using MiXCR and keeps one entry per CDR3 protein. Altogether 1.5 million to 2 million distinct CDR3 sequences are present, about two fifths being singletons, with the ten largest covering about 23%. Material for sequencing was blood. These TCRs come from a human donor in good health.

DNA for the CDR3: TGCGCCAGCAGCTTCACCGGGACTAGCGGGGGCCAGCAGTTCTTC. Translation gives CASSFTGTSGGQQFF. The V gene is TRBV5-1, the J gene TRBJ2-1, with TRBD2 identical over 14 bases. The CDR3 is 15 amino acids. Germline V lookup: CDR1 SGHRS, CDR2 YFSETQ. V was pared by 2 bases and J by 11 bases, with 6 bases of the junction left unmatched. Full variable domain (rest looked up from reference TRBV5-1 and TRBJ2-1): KAGVTQTPRYLIKTRGQQVTLSCSPISGHRSVSWYQQTPGQGLQFLFEYFSETQRNKGNFPGRFSGRQFSNSRSEMNVSTLELGDSALYLCASSFTGTSGGQQFFGPGTRLTVL.

The sample holds a few counts of this clonotype. The V and J genes are TRBV27 and TRBJ1-2, with D uncertain. Looked up from germline, CDR1 is MNHEY and CDR2 is SMNVEV (reference sequence). This CDR3 has 15 residues. V lost 2 bases, J lost 0 bases, and 10 bases lay in between. The CDR3 DNA reads as TGTGCCAGCAGTTTAGGTCCGTCTTCTAACTATGGCTACACCTTC. This translates into CASSLGPSSNYGYTF.

The V gene is TRBV7-2, the J gene TRBJ2-1; no firm D call. The CDR3 runs 16 residues. Germline values: CDR1 SGHTA, CDR2 FQGNSA. The V end was cut by 0 bases, the J end by 10 bases, with 19 bases between. CDR3 in DNA: TGTGCCAGCAGCTTAGCAGGATTCCCACGATCCTACGAGCAGTTCTTC. As protein: CASSLAGFPRSYEQFF. Filled out from reference TRBV7-2 and TRBJ2-1, the complete variable domain reads GAGVSQSPSNKVTEKGKDVELRCDPISGHTALYWYRQSLGQGLEFLIYFQGNSAPDKSGLPSDRFSAERTGGSVSTLTIQRTQQEDSAVYLCASSLAGFPRSYEQFFGPGTRLTVL.

The chain joins TRBV29-1 to TRBJ1-2; no clear D. This CDR3 contains 12 residues. Trimming removed 3 bases from V and 7 bases from J, with 12 bases in between. Looked up from germline, CDR1 is SQVTM and CDR2 is ANQGSEA. The CDR3 bases are TGCAGCGTTGACAGCCGGTCCGTTGGCTACACCTTC. Translated: CSVDSRSVGYTF.

The gene calls are TRBV29-1 and TRBJ2-1, with 9 bases matching TRBD1. This CDR3 region has 15 residues. In germline, CDR1 is SQVTM, CDR2 ANQGSEA. The V and J ends lost 7 bases and 6 bases, in that order; junction bases with no gene match: 13. In nucleotides, the CDR3 is TGCAGCGCCTCCCAACCGACAGGGGGGGCCAATGAGCAGTTCTTC. Translated: CSASQPTGGANEQFF.

This chain links TRBV15 with TRBJ1-4; D is perhaps TRBD1 (6 bases). Between the trimmed V and J ends, which lost 5 bases and 0 bases, there was a span of 16 bases. CDR1 is LNHNV, CDR2 YYDKDF, per germline (reference sequence). The CDR3 covers 17 residues. CDR3 sequence reads: CATSAQLGGATNEKLFF. CDR3 coding DNA: TGTGCCACCAGCGCCCAACTGGGGGGCGCAACTAATGAAAAACTGTTTTTT.

About this clonotype: One base away lies a much larger clone, so this may be a sequencing read error. The rearrangement links TRBV29-1 to TRBJ2-5; D is unclear. CDR1 is SQVTM, CDR2 ANQGSEA, per germline. This CDR3 has 12 amino acids. The V and J ends lost 6 bases and 3 bases respectively, with 11 bases between them. The CDR3 loop is CSVASHKETQYF. CDR3 sequence (DNA): TGCAGCGTGGCCAGCCATAAAGAGACCCAGTACTTC.